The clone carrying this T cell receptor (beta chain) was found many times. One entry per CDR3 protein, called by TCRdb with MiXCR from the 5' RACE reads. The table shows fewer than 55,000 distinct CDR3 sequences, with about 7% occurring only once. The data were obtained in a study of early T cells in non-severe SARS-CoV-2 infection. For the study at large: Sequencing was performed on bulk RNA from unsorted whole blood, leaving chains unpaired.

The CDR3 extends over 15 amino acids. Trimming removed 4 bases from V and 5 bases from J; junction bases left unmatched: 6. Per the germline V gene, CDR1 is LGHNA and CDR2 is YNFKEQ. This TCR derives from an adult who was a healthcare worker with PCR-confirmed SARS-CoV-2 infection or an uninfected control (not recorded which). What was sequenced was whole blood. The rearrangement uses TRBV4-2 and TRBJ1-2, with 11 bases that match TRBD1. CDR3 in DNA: TGTGCCAGCAGCCCCACTTGGGACAGGGGGTATGGCTACACCTTC. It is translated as CASSPTWDRGYGYTF.